Listed below are T cell receptor beta chains from one sample, sequenced in a study of T cells in tuberculosis. The repertoire was sequenced with immunoSEQ multiplex PCR; TCRdb's copy has only in-frame clones and lacks some. The repertoire holds under 45,000 clones, with 85% to 95% as singletons. The material sequenced was PBMCs. The receptors stem from a donor aged 10-29 years with latent tuberculosis or without tuberculosis infection. The CDR3 runs from the conserved cysteine through the conserved F or W. Each record gives: J gene, D gene, V gene, clone size, CDR3 DNA, CDR3 protein. A D gene is named only where the DNA matches it firmly. Expanded clones are given a class, and other clones once, few, many or no size at all.

TRBJ1-1	.	TRBV11-2	.	TGTGCCAGCAGCTTATCTTTACAGACTGAAGCTTTCTTT	CASSLSLQTEAFF
TRBJ2-7	.	TRBV29-1	once	TGCAGCGTTGGTTTCTGGGGCAGAGACGAGCAGTACTTC	CSVGFWGRDEQYF
TRBJ1-1	TRBD1	TRBV10-3	.	TGTGCCATCAGTCCAGGGGGCTGGGGGTACACTGAAGCTTTCTTT	CAISPGGWGYTEAFF
TRBJ2-2	TRBD2	TRBV14	.	TGTGCCAGCAGCCGATTTCCTAGCGGGGACACCGGGGAGCTGTTTTTT	CASSRFPSGDTGELFF
TRBJ1-2	TRBD1	TRBV9	.	TGTGCCAGCAGCAGCACAGGGGGCGCCGCGGGCTACACCTTC	CASSSTGGAAGYTF
TRBJ1-2	.	TRBV4-3	.	TGCGCCAGCAGCCAAGAGGGTTTGCGGGGCTACACCTTC	CASSQEGLRGYTF
TRBJ1-2	.	TRBV6-5	.	TGTGCCAGCAGACAACAGGCTAACTATGGCTACACCTTC	CASRQQANYGYTF
TRBJ2-7	.	TRBV18	.	TGTGCCAGCTCACCTAAGGAGGGGGCGGCCTACGAGCAGTACTTC	CASSPKEGAAYEQYF
TRBJ2-6	TRBD1	TRBV10-3	.	TGTGCCATCAGTGAGCCACGACAGGGGGCAATTGGGGCCAACGTCCTGACTTTC	CAISEPRQGAIGANVLTF
TRBJ2-7	.	TRBV7-6	.	TGTGCCAGCAGCTTAGGCAGCGGCGAGCAGTACTTC	CASSLGSGEQYF
TRBJ2-3	TRBD2	TRBV27	.	TGTGCCAGCAGTAAGGGTAGCGGGGGGGCGACAGATACGCAGTATTTT	CASSKGSGGATDTQYF
TRBJ1-4	.	TRBV5-6	.	TGTGCCAGCAGCTTCGGCCTAGCGTACGAAAAACTGTTTTTT	CASSFGLAYEKLFF
TRBJ2-4	.	TRBV9	.	TGTGCCAGCAGCCCGGAGCTGGCTCAACTAGCCAAAAACATTCAGTACTTC	CASSPELAQLAKNIQYF
TRBJ2-7	TRBD1	TRBV4-1	.	TGCGCCAGCAGCCAGGCCCTGGACAGGGGGCATTACGAGCAGTACTTC	CASSQALDRGHYEQYF
TRBJ2-7	TRBD1	TRBV5-6	once	TGTGCCAGCAGCCAGGCTTTGGGACAGGGGACAAGCTCCTACGAGCAGTACTTC	CASSQALGQGTSSYEQYF
TRBJ2-2	.	TRBV4-3	.	TGCGCCAGCAGCCAAGGGGCCGGGACACCGAACACCGGGGAGCTGTTTTTT	CASSQGAGTPNTGELFF
TRBJ1-2	TRBD1	TRBV6-1	.	TGTGCCAGCACCGGGGGACAGTTATATGGCTACACCTTC	CASTGGQLYGYTF
TRBJ1-4	.	TRBV27	once	TGTGCCAGCAGTTTTGGCCCTAATGAAAAACTGTTTTTT	CASSFGPNEKLFF
TRBJ2-3	TRBD2	TRBV5-1	.	TGCGCCAGCAGCTTGGGGACTAGCGGGGGGGCCGCAGATACGCAGTATTTT	CASSLGTSGGAADTQYF
TRBJ2-4	.	TRBV2	once	TGTGCCAGAAAAGACAAGACCAAAAACATTCAGTACTTC	CARKDKTKNIQYF
TRBJ2-3	TRBD2	TRBV5-4	.	TGTGCCAGCAGCGCGTACGGGACTAGCGGGGGAAGGGGCACAGATACGCAGTATTTT	CASSAYGTSGGRGTDTQYF
TRBJ2-1	TRBD2	TRBV5-6	.	TGTGCCAGCAGCTTGTGGGTGCGGGGGAACTCCTACAATGAGCAGTTCTTC	CASSLWVRGNSYNEQFF
TRBJ2-7	.	TRBV5-1	.	TGCGCCAGCAGCTCCCGGGACACGTCCTACGAGCAGTACTTC	CASSSRDTSYEQYF
TRBJ1-2	.	TRBV5-1	.	TGCGCCAGCAGCTTGGCCCCACAGGGAACCTTCTATGGCTACACCTTC	CASSLAPQGTFYGYTF
TRBJ2-4	TRBD1	TRBV6-6	.	TGTGCCAGCAGTTACGGGACAGGGATGGCCAAAAACATTCAGTACTTC	CASSYGTGMAKNIQYF
TRBJ2-1	TRBD2	TRBV7-2	.	TGTGCCAGCAGCTCTTTCCCGGGACTAGAGGGACTGCCCTACAATGAGCAGTTCTTC	CASSSFPGLEGLPYNEQFF
TRBJ1-1	.	TRBV11-2	.	TGTGCCAGCAGAAATAGCCCTCTGAACACTGAAGCTTTCTTT	CASRNSPLNTEAFF
TRBJ1-2	TRBD1	TRBV4-2	.	TGTGCCAGCAAAGACAGGGGGCTTCCCTATGGCTACACCTTC	CASKDRGLPYGYTF
TRBJ2-2	TRBD2	TRBV5-1	few	TGCGCCAGCAGCTTGGCCGATCCTAGCGGGGGGAACGGGGAGCTGTTTTTT	CASSLADPSGGNGELFF
TRBJ1-1	TRBD1	TRBV2	.	TGTGCCAGCAGTACAGGGGGTCGAGCTTTCTTT	CASSTGGRAFF
TRBJ1-2	.	TRBV7-2	.	TGTGCCAGCAGCCCTACGACAGGAGCTAACTATGGCTACACCTTC	CASSPTTGANYGYTF
TRBJ1-1	TRBD1	TRBV19	.	TGTGCCAGTAGCCCCGGGACAGCAAACACTGAAGCTTTCTTT	CASSPGTANTEAFF
TRBJ1-3	.	TRBV6-1	.	TGTGCCAGCAGCGCCGACGGGTCTGGAAACACCATATATTTT	CASSADGSGNTIYF
TRBJ1-1	.	TRBV6-1	.	TGTGCCAGCAGTGATGGGGGCAGGGGTTATGAAGCTTTCTTT	CASSDGGRGYEAFF
TRBJ1-1	.	TRBV9	once	TGTGCCAGCACCGTAGGGGCCGGGGACACTGAAGCTTTCTTT	CASTVGAGDTEAFF
TRBJ1-6	TRBD1	TRBV5-1	.	TGCGCCAGCAGCTCGTACCCGACAGGGGGCCGGTCACCCCTCCACTTT	CASSSYPTGGRSPLHF
TRBJ1-2	.	TRBV9	.	TGTGCCAGCAGCGTTACAGTCCTCTATGGCTACACCTTC	CASSVTVLYGYTF
TRBJ2-7	.	TRBV5-1	.	TGCGCCAGCAGCCCCGGGACTGGCTCCTACGAGCAGTACTTC	CASSPGTGSYEQYF
TRBJ2-7	TRBD1	TRBV9	.	TGTGCCAGCAGCGTAGGCACTAGGGACAGAATCTCCTACGAGCAGTACTTC	CASSVGTRDRISYEQYF
TRBJ2-7	TRBD1	TRBV10-3	.	TGTGCCATCAGTGCAGGTCGGGACAGCCCCTACGAGCAGTACTTC	CAISAGRDSPYEQYF
TRBJ1-6	.	TRBV5-1	.	TGCGCCAGCAGCTTGGAGCAGGGATGGAATTCACCCCTCCACTTT	CASSLEQGWNSPLHF
TRBJ1-3	.	TRBV6-1	.	TGTGCCAGCAGTGGCTTGCATTATAGCTCTGGAAACACCATATATTTT	CASSGLHYSSGNTIYF
TRBJ1-2	.	TRBV5-4	.	TGTGCCAGCAGCTTGTATCAGATTCCCTATGGCTACACCTTC	CASSLYQIPYGYTF
TRBJ1-6	TRBD1	TRBV27	.	TGTGCCAGCAGTTGGAATCGAGGAGGGACAGGGAATAATTCACCCCTCCACTTT	CASSWNRGGTGNNSPLHF
TRBJ1-1	TRBD1	TRBV10-3	once	TGTGCCATCAGTGAGTCAAGAGGGCAGGGGGCGGCTACGGCTTTCTTT	CAISESRGQGAATAFF